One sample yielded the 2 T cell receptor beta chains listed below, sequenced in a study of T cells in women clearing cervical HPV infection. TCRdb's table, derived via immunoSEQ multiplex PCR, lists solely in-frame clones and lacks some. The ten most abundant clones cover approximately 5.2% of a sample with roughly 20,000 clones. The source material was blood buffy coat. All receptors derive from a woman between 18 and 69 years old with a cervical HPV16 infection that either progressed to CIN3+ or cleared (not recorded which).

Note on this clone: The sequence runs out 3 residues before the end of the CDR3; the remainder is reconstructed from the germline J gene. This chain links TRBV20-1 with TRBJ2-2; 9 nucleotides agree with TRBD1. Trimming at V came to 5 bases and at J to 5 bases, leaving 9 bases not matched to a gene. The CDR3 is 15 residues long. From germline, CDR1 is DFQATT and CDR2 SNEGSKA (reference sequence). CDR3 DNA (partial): TGCAGTGCTCGACAACCCGGGACAGGGACCGGGGAG. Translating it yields CSARQPGTGTGE. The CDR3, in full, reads CSARQPGTGTGELFF.

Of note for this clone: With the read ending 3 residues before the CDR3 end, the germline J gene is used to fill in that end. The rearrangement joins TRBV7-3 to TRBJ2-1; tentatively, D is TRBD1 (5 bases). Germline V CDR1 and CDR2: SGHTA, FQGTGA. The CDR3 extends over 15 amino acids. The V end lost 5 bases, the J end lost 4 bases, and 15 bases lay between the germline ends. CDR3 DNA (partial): TGTGCCAGCAGCCGAACCAGGGAAGAATACAATGAG. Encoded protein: CASSRTREEYNE. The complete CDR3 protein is CASSRTREEYNEQFF. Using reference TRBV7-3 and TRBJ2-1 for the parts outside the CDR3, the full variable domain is GAGVSQTPSNKVTEKGKYVELRCDPISGHTALYWYRQSLGQGPEFLIYFQGTGAADDSGLPNDRFFAVRPEGSVSTLKIQRTERGDSAVYLCASSRTREEYNEQFFGPGTRLTVL.